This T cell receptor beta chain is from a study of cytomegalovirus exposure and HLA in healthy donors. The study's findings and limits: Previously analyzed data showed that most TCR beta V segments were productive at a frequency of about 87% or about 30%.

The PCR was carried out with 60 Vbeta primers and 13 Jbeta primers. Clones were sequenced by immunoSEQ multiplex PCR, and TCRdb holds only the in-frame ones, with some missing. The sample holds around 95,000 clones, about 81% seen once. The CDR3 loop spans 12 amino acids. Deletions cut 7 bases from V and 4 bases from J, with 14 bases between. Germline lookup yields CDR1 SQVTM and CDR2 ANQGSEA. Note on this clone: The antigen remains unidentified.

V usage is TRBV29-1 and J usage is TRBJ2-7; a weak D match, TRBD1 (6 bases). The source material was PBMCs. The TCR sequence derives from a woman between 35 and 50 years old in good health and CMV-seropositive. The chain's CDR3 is CSAGASAYEQYF. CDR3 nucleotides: TGCAGCGCAGGGGCGTCGGCTTACGAGCAGTACTTC.